This T cell receptor beta chain came from a study of blood T cell repertoires in COVID-19. Study overall: Sources were T cells, B-cell-depleted T cells, or PBMCs; the material itself was cDNA or gDNA.

How the authors handled the data: Amplification with reference gene primers provided the estimates of nucleated cell counts. Using immunoSEQ multiplex PCR, the repertoire was profiled, and TCRdb retains in-frame clones only, with some absent. V and J calls and clone size follow that table, whereas D and trimming were derived from the DNA. The table lists more than 150,000 clones, roughly 79% of them singletons. Germline lookup yields CDR1 LNHDA and CDR2 SQIVND (reference sequence). The CDR3 totals 14 residues. V shed 2 bases and J shed 2 bases, with 9 bases lying between them. The Seattle site enrolled patients during active infection and followed them longitudinally.

The rearrangement uses TRBV19 and TRBJ1-2, with D unclear. The TCR sequence derives from a woman older than 75 with COVID-19, enrolled during active disease. The sample consisted of peripheral blood. CDR3 nucleotide sequence: TGTGCCAGTAGTATACTCGCCAGGAACTATGGCTACACCTTC. This gives the protein CASSILARNYGYTF.